The 18 T cell receptor beta chains below all came from one sample that was sequenced in a study of cytomegalovirus exposure and HLA in healthy donors. This table comes from immunoSEQ multiplex PCR, and its TCRdb copy is limited to in-frame clones, with some not included. Counted here are approximately 120,000 clones, just under 95% occurring once; the ten biggest clones make up over 1%. Material for sequencing was PBMCs. Receptor source: a woman in her late teens or twenties in good health and CMV-seronegative.

This sequence joins TRBV13 and TRBJ2-1, with 9 bases fitting TRBD2. CDR3 length: 16 residues. Trimming removed 5 bases from V and 1 base from J; junction bases left unmatched: 6. Germline CDR1 PRHDT, CDR2 FYEKMQ (reference sequence). CDR3 nucleotides: TGTGCCAGCAGCCCTAGCGGGGATGGGTCCTACAATGAGCAGTTCTTC. It encodes CASSPSGDGSYNEQFF.

DNA for the CDR3: TGTGCCAGCAGCTTAGGTCACGGGTTGAACACTGAAGCTTTCTTT. Protein sequence: CASSLGHGLNTEAFF. This chain connects TRBV7-3 to TRBJ1-1; D call uncertain. Germline CDR1 reads SGHTA; CDR2 reads FQGTGA. V was trimmed by 2 bases and J by 0 bases, leaving 10 bases between them. This CDR3 contains 15 residues. Drawing the rest from reference TRBV7-3 and TRBJ1-1, the complete variable domain is GAGVSQTPSNKVTEKGKYVELRCDPISGHTALYWYRQSLGQGPEFLIYFQGTGAADDSGLPNDRFFAVRPEGSVSTLKIQRTERGDSAVYLCASSLGHGLNTEAFFGQGTRLTVV.

This clone was seen just once. The rearrangement uses TRBV27 and TRBJ2-2; perhaps TRBD1 as D (5 bases). Germline CDR1 and CDR2: MNHEY and SMNVEV (reference sequence). Trimming took off 3 bases at V and 8 bases at J, with 10 bases between the two ends. The CDR3 has 13 residues. The CDR3 DNA is TGTGCCAGCAGTTTGTCCCAGGGAGGGGAGCTGTTTTTT. Its translation: CASSLSQGGELFF.

This rearrangement joins TRBV6-6 to TRBJ2-7; 8 bases match TRBD1. V shed 2 bases and J 5 bases; nucleotides not matched to a gene: 8. The CDR3 runs 15 residues. Germline CDR1 reads MNHNY; CDR2 reads SVGAGI (reference sequence). CDR3 loop: CASSYPRQGRNEQYF. As DNA, the CDR3 is TGTGCCAGCAGTTACCCTCGACAGGGGAGGAACGAGCAGTACTTC.

The CDR3 DNA sequence: TGTGCCAGCAGCAGTTCTCCGGGACAGGGGAACACTGAAGCTTTCTTT. Residues: CASSSSPGQGNTEAFF. The chain joins TRBV7-6 to TRBJ1-1; TRBD1 matches 9 bases. This CDR3 comprises 16 residues. From germline, CDR1 is SGHVS and CDR2 FNYEAQ. Trimming took 5 bases from V and 1 from J; bases not matched to a gene: 8.

The chain uses TRBV6-5 and TRBJ1-5; D not resolved. V was clipped by 11 bases and J by 0 bases, with 14 bases between them. There are 14 residues in the CDR3. Germline V CDR1 and CDR2: MNHEY, SVGAGI. The DNA of the CDR3 is TGTGCCGGCCGGCGGGTGGATAGCAATCAGCCCCAGCATTTT. Protein sequence: CAGRRVDSNQPQHF.

V gene TRBV6-5 combines with J gene TRBJ2-7; 10 bases line up with TRBD1. Germline assignment: CDR1 MNHEY and CDR2 SVGAGI. There are 14 residues in the CDR3. After removal of 5 bases from V and 4 bases from J, the junction contained 5 bases not matched to a gene. The DNA for the CDR3 is TGTGCCAGCAGTGCCGGGACAGGGGTGTACGAGCAGTACTTC. This sequence encodes CASSAGTGVYEQYF.

This clone has a handful of counts. V and J are TRBV14 and TRBJ2-2; possibly TRBD2 for D (5 bases). V lost 0 bases to trimming and J lost 5 bases, with 13 bases between them. Germline loops: CDR1 SGHDN, CDR2 FVKESK. The CDR3 runs to 16 residues. The CDR3 DNA follows: TGTGCCAGCAGCCAAGATTGGGCTGGAGGAACCGGGGAGCTGTTTTTT. Its protein is CASSQDWAGGTGELFF.

The genes are TRBV15 and TRBJ2-7, with D hard to call. Per germline, CDR1 LNHNV and CDR2 YYDKDF (reference sequence). Trimming shortened V by 0 bases and J by 2 bases, and 11 bases separated the two germline ends. This CDR3 spans 15 amino acids. In nucleotides, the CDR3 is TGTGCCACCAGCAGAGATCGAGCAATAGCCTACGAGCAGTACTTC. Its protein product is CATSRDRAIAYEQYF. Using reference TRBV15 and TRBJ2-7 for the parts outside the CDR3, the full variable domain is DAMVIQNPRYQVTQFGKPVTLSCSQTLNHNVMYWYQQKSSQAPKLLFHYYDKDFNNEADTPDNFQSRRPNTSFCFLDIRSPGLGDTAMYLCATSRDRAIAYEQYFGPGTRLTVT.

The chain couples TRBV5-1 to TRBJ2-2; 12 nucleotides align to TRBD1. This CDR3 has 15 residues. From germline, CDR1 is SGHRS and CDR2 YFSETQ. The V segment lost 4 bases and the J segment 5 bases; nucleotides outside the gene matches: 3. The CDR3 coding sequence is TGCGCCAGCAGCCAGGGACAGGGGGCTACCGGGGAGCTGTTTTTT. This encodes CASSQGQGATGELFF.

The genes are TRBV5-4 and TRBJ2-3, with 10 bases matching TRBD2. The V segment lost 2 bases and the J segment 5 bases; nucleotides outside the gene matches: 5. The germline V gene encodes CDR1 SGHNT and CDR2 YYREEE (reference sequence). CDR3 length: 15 residues. CDR3 in DNA: TGTGCCAGCAGCTTTAGCGGGGGGCGGGGAGATACGCAGTATTTT. This sequence encodes CASSFSGGRGDTQYF. The full variable domain, rest sourced from reference TRBV5-4 and TRBJ2-3, is ETGVTQSPTHLIKTRGQQVTLRCSSQSGHNTVSWYQQALGQGPQFIFQYYREEENGRGNFPPRFSGLQFPNYSSELNVNALELDDSALYLCASSFSGGRGDTQYFGPGTRLTVL.

The rearrangement links TRBV9 to TRBJ1-1; a weak D match, TRBD1 (5 bases). The CDR3 covers 14 residues. V lost 3 bases to trimming and J lost 4 bases, with 13 bases between them. Germline V lookup: CDR1 SGDLS, CDR2 YYNGEE. The CDR3: CASSDGAVGTEAFF. In DNA, the CDR3 is TGTGCCAGCAGCGATGGGGCCGTTGGCACTGAAGCTTTCTTT.

The J gene is TRBJ1-5, the V gene TRBV19; no reliable D call. Trimming stripped 3 bases from V and 2 bases from J, with 14 bases between. From germline, CDR1 is LNHDA and CDR2 SQIVND (reference sequence). This CDR3 is built from 16 residues. In DNA form, the CDR3 reads TGTGCCAGTAGTATTTTACACGGCCAGGGCAATCAGCCCCAGCATTTT. Amino acid sequence: CASSILHGQGNQPQHF. Looking up the rest from reference TRBV19 and TRBJ1-5 gives the full variable domain: DGGITQSPKYLFRKEGQNVTLSCEQNLNHDAMYWYRQDPGQGLRLIYYSQIVNDFQKGDIAEGYSVSREKKESFPLTVTSAQKNPTAFYLCASSILHGQGNQPQHFGDGTRLSIL.

V usage is TRBV5-4 and J usage is TRBJ2-1; maybe TRBD1 (6 bases). V was pared by 4 bases and J by 3 bases, with 14 bases between. Germline V gene sequence: CDR1 SGHNT, CDR2 YYREEE (reference sequence). The CDR3 covers 15 residues. The CDR3 reads CASSADSNNYNEQFF. The CDR3 nucleotides read TGTGCCAGCAGCGCGGACAGTAATAACTACAATGAGCAGTTCTTC.

The chain couples TRBV6-5 to TRBJ2-1; 14 bases line up with TRBD2. V was pared by 6 bases and J by 4 bases, with 2 bases of the junction left unmatched. The CDR3 is 15 residues long. Germline CDR1 and CDR2: MNHEY and SVGAGI. The CDR3 bases are TGTGCCAGCAGCCGGACTAGCGGGGGGTACAATGAGCAGTTCTTC. It codes for CASSRTSGGYNEQFF.

The chain is built from TRBV5-1 and TRBJ2-3; no reliable D call. The CDR3 extends over 18 amino acids. In germline, CDR1 is SGHRS, CDR2 YFSETQ. Trimming shortened V by 0 bases and J by 2 bases, and 19 bases separated the two germline ends. The DNA for the CDR3 is TGCGCCAGCAGCTTGGATCTAGGTGGTATCTACCCCACAGATACGCAGTATTTT. This codes for CASSLDLGGIYPTDTQYF.

The table lists this clone with a count of one. The V call is TRBV11-2, the J call TRBJ2-2, with 8 bases matching TRBD1. Germline V gene sequence: CDR1 SGHAT, CDR2 FQNNGV. V lost 2 bases, J lost 7 bases, and 3 bases stayed unmatched. The CDR3 is 14 residues long. Here the CDR3 reads CASSLTTGVGELFF. CDR3 coding DNA: TGTGCCAGCAGCTTAACGACAGGGGTCGGGGAGCTGTTTTTT.

The V and J genes are TRBV7-6 and TRBJ2-1; D might be TRBD2 (7 bases). The germline V and J ends were trimmed by 8 bases and 4 bases, with 15 bases remaining between them. The CDR3 sequence is 14 residues long. Germline V gives CDR1 SGHVS, CDR2 FNYEAQ. In nucleotides, the CDR3 is TGTGCCAGCCTGCAAGGGGGGGCTTACAATGAGCAGTTCTTC. It yields the protein CASLQGGAYNEQFF.